This T cell receptor beta chain was recovered during a study of shared clonotypes between healthy human individuals. The CDR3 is 14 residues long. Trimming took 4 bases from V and 6 from J; bases not matched to a gene: 3. Germline V gives CDR1 SGHDN, CDR2 FVKESK. The repertoire was sequenced with immunoSEQ multiplex PCR; TCRdb's copy has only in-frame clones and lacks some. The sample contains 2,500,000 or so clones, 85% to 95% of which appear only once. Donors were healthy HIV-negative adults without recent acute infections or vaccinations. Donors were Caucasian adults residing in Nashville, Tennessee, USA.

The chain carries TRBV14 and TRBJ2-6; 7 bases line up with TRBD2. The sequenced material came from naive CD4+ T cells from PBMCs. Subset denoted: CD45RA+ positively selected. The clonotype originates from a man aged 18-30 years in good health. Some clones in this sample may be carry-over from other donors' samples. In nucleotides, the CDR3 is TGTGCCAGCAGCCGGGGGGGTTTGGCCAACGTCCTGACTTTC. Translated, it gives CASSRGGLANVLTF.